This T cell receptor beta chain was sequenced in a study of T cells in Graves' hyperthyroidism and ophthalmopathy. Germline V gene sequence: CDR1 SEHNR, CDR2 FQNEAQ (reference sequence). CDR3 length: 14 residues. The V and J ends lost 5 bases and 4 bases respectively, with 14 bases between them. Uncontrolled infection, other autoimmune disease, pregnancy or lactation disqualified patients from enrolment. From 10 ml of fresh peripheral blood, PBMCs were isolated. The sample holds many counts of this clonotype. The CDR3 regions of TCR beta were amplified from RNA transcripts. The study used the HTBI primer set for a first-round RT-PCR of the TCR CDR3. TCRdb reprocessed the multiplex PCR reads with MiXCR, giving one entry per CDR3 protein. The profile shows about 520,000 distinct CDR3 sequences, around 24% of them singletons.

This receptor was taken from a woman in her 30s with Graves' ophthalmopathy. This rearrangement joins TRBV7-9 to TRBJ1-2; D gene ambiguous. Sequenced material: blood. This chain's CDR3 is CASSPRGPFYGYTF. In DNA, the CDR3 is TGTGCCAGCAGCCCGAGAGGGCCGTTCTATGGCTACACCTTC. The variable domain in full, completed from reference TRBV7-9 and TRBJ1-2, reads DTGVSQNPRHKITKRGQNVTFRCDPISEHNRLYWYRQTLGQGPEFLTYFQNEAQLEKSRLLSDRFSAERPKGSFSTLEIQRTEQGDSAMYLCASSPRGPFYGYTFGSGTRLTVV.